This TCR beta chain emerged from a study of immune evolution from preneoplasia to lung adenocarcinoma. Study-wide findings and caveats: Normal lung had the highest top T cell clone frequencies. Later-stage lesions seemingly showed higher T cell density and diversity than normal lung.

The V segment lost 1 base and the J segment 0 bases; nucleotides outside the gene matches: 1. This CDR3 contains 15 residues. From germline, CDR1 is SGHAT and CDR2 FQDESV (reference sequence). Two lung cancer pathologists independently confirmed each histologic diagnosis. The repertoire was sequenced with immunoSEQ multiplex PCR; TCRdb's copy has only in-frame clones and lacks some. The sample shows some 3,500 clones, over 70% of them seen only once. Note on this clone: Its antigen is currently unknown.

The TCR comes from a donor aged 70 or over with lung adenocarcinoma. Specimen: FFPE adjacent normal lung tissue. This chain links TRBV11-1 with TRBJ2-7, with TRBD1 matching over 9 bases. The CDR3 reads CASSLETGGSYEQYF. The CDR3 nucleotides read TGTGCCAGCAGCTTAGAGACAGGGGGCTCCTACGAGCAGTACTTC.